This T cell receptor (beta chain) was sequenced for a study of T-cell memory formation after mild COVID-19. This CDR3 is built from 14 residues. V dropped 3 bases and J dropped 8 bases, with 17 bases sitting between them. CDR1 and CDR2 from the germline V gene are SGHRS and YFSETQ. As for this clonotype: The antigen is unknown.

Using its own MiXCR run on the 5' RACE reads, TCRdb lists one record per CDR3 protein. The sample holds approximately 170,000 distinct CDR3 sequences, over 10% seen once. The study's findings and limits: Memory from before infection featured some responding clones, which suggests cross-reactive memory joined.

This rearrangement joins TRBV5-1 to TRBJ1-2; no clear D. The source is a man in his late teens or twenties who had mild COVID-19 (a few samples of this study predate the infection). Cell type and time point are not known. The material sequenced was PBMCs or a T cell subset sorted from them (not recorded which). CDR3 region: CASSSVNIPGGYTF. For the CDR3, the DNA is TGCGCCAGCAGCTCGGTAAACATCCCCGGGGGCTACACCTTC. Drawing the rest from reference TRBV5-1 and TRBJ1-2, the complete variable domain is KAGVTQTPRYLIKTRGQQVTLSCSPISGHRSVSWYQQTPGQGLQFLFEYFSETQRNKGNFPGRFSGRQFSNSRSEMNVSTLELGDSALYLCASSSVNIPGGYTFGSGTRLTVV.